Below are 23 T cell receptor beta chains sequenced from a single sample in a study of cytomegalovirus exposure and HLA in healthy donors. Both 60 Vbeta primers and 13 Jbeta primers went into the PCR. The method was immunoSEQ multiplex PCR; TCRdb's version includes in-frame clones alone and lacks a portion of them. The sample holds around 280,000 clones, 70% to 90% seen once. Input material: PBMCs. These receptors came from a woman younger than 35 in good health and CMV-seronegative.

The rearrangement uses TRBV6-1 and TRBJ2-7, with 9 bases that match TRBD1. The trim removed 3 bases at V and 3 bases at J, leaving 3 bases unmatched. The CDR3 runs 14 residues. Germline V gene lookup returns CDR1 MNHNS and CDR2 SASEGT. The CDR3 sequence is CASSEGTGLYEQYF. CDR3 coding DNA: TGTGCCAGCAGTGAGGGGACAGGGCTCTACGAGCAGTACTTC.

This sequence joins TRBV5-1 and TRBJ2-5, with 7 bases lining up with TRBD2. CDR1 is SGHRS, CDR2 YFSETQ, per germline. The CDR3 is 15 amino acids. V shed 3 bases, J shed 4 bases, and the junction held 9 bases outside the gene matches. The CDR3 bases are TGCGCCAGCAGCTATGCGGGGGACCGGGTAGAGACCCAGTACTTC. Translating gives CASSYAGDRVETQYF.

The chain carries TRBV5-1 and TRBJ2-4; D uncertain. Per germline, CDR1 SGHRS and CDR2 YFSETQ. This CDR3 has 14 amino acids. The V gene lost 1 base and the J gene lost 2 bases, with 7 bases spanning the gap. The chain's CDR3 is CASSLTVPKNIQYF. DNA for the CDR3: TGCGCCAGCAGCTTGACAGTCCCCAAAAACATTCAGTACTTC.

This chain links TRBV2 with TRBJ1-5, with D possibly being TRBD1 (5 bases). V dropped 4 bases and J dropped 1 base, with 11 bases sitting between them. The CDR3 has 15 amino acids. Germline V gene lookup returns CDR1 SNHLY and CDR2 FYNNEI. The CDR3 coding sequence is TGTGCCAGCAGTGGGGCAGGGAGGAGCAATCAGCCCCAGCATTTT. This codes for CASSGAGRSNQPQHF. Full variable domain (outside the CDR3, taken from reference TRBV2 and TRBJ1-5): EPEVTQTPSHQVTQMGQEVILRCVPISNHLYFYWYRQILGQKVEFLVSFYNNEISEKSEIFDDQFSVERPDGSNFTLKIRSTKLEDSAMYFCASSGAGRSNQPQHFGDGTRLSIL.

This chain uses TRBV13 with TRBJ1-1; 7 nucleotides agree with TRBD1. The germline V gene has CDR1 PRHDT and CDR2 FYEKMQ (reference sequence). Unmatched junction bases numbered 19, after V lost 5 bases and J lost 10 bases. The CDR3 spans 16 residues. CDR3 amino acids: CASSLHSGDSRSGAFF. The CDR3 region has the DNA TGTGCCAGCAGCCTTCATTCAGGGGACAGCAGGAGTGGAGCTTTCTTT.

V and J are TRBV6-6 and TRBJ2-1; 10 nucleotides match TRBD2. Germline CDR1 reads MNHNY; CDR2 reads SVGAGI (reference sequence). The CDR3 is 16 residues long. The V segment lost 2 bases and the J segment 1 base; nucleotides outside the gene matches: 2. The chain's CDR3 is CASSYKRGGSYNEQFF. The CDR3 region has the DNA TGTGCCAGCAGTTACAAGCGGGGGGGGTCCTACAATGAGCAGTTCTTC.

The chain has TRBV28 and TRBJ2-5, with 9 bases that match TRBD1. CDR3 size: 14 residues. The J segment lost 4 bases and the V segment lost 6 bases, leaving 6 bases of the junction unmatched. CDR1 and CDR2 (germline): MDHEN, SYDVKM. CDR3 sequence reads: CASRTGGGRETQYF. CDR3 nucleotide sequence: TGTGCCAGCAGAACAGGGGGCGGGCGAGAGACCCAGTACTTC.

The rearrangement joins TRBV9 to TRBJ2-2, with 10 bases fitting TRBD1. CDR1 and CDR2 from the germline V gene are SGDLS and YYNGEE. Trimming removed 5 bases from V and 7 bases from J; junction bases left unmatched: 8. The CDR3 runs to 15 residues. CDR3 DNA: TGTGCCAGCAGAAAAGGGACAGGGGAAGTCGGGGAGCTGTTTTTT. Translating it yields CASRKGTGEVGELFF.

This chain links TRBV9 with TRBJ1-4, with 7 bases matching TRBD1. Germline-derived CDR1 and CDR2 are SGDLS and YYNGEE. This CDR3 is 13 amino acids long. With V trimmed by 4 bases and J by 8 bases, 5 bases remained unmatched. In DNA form, the CDR3 reads TGTGCCAGCAGCACAGGGACAGTCGAAAAACTGTTTTTT. Its translation: CASSTGTVEKLFF.

V gene TRBV2 combines with J gene TRBJ1-2; D is unresolved. V lost 2 bases and J lost 4, with 5 bases in between. Germline-derived CDR1 and CDR2 are SNHLY and FYNNEI. The CDR3 covers 12 residues. CDR3 loop: CASSENSYGYTF. The CDR3 coding sequence is TGTGCCAGCAGTGAAAACAGCTATGGCTACACCTTC. Combining the CDR3 with reference TRBV2 and TRBJ1-2 gives the whole variable domain EPEVTQTPSHQVTQMGQEVILRCVPISNHLYFYWYRQILGQKVEFLVSFYNNEISEKSEIFDDQFSVERPDGSNFTLKIRSTKLEDSAMYFCASSENSYGYTFGSGTRLTVV.

The rearrangement uses TRBV10-2 and TRBJ1-2; TRBD1 matches at 10 bases. The junction had 13 bases not matched to a gene; V was cut back by 5 bases and J by 4 bases. The germline V gene encodes CDR1 WSHSY and CDR2 SAAADI. The CDR3 extends over 17 amino acids. The CDR3 spells CASSTSGTGASGYGYTF. CDR3 nucleotides: TGCGCCAGCAGTACCTCCGGGACAGGGGCCTCGGGCTATGGCTACACCTTC.

This chain connects TRBV2 to TRBJ1-5; 9 positions match TRBD1. Germline assignment: CDR1 SNHLY and CDR2 FYNNEI. This CDR3 contains 14 residues. V lost 5 bases and J lost 5; bases outside the gene matches: 4. CDR3 nucleotides: TGTGCCAGCAGTCCGGACAGGGGATATCAGCCCCAGCATTTT. Amino acids: CASSPDRGYQPQHF.

This sequence joins TRBV4-1 and TRBJ2-3, with D tentatively TRBD1 (5 bases). This CDR3 has 14 residues. Germline CDR1 MGHRA, CDR2 YSYEKL. V dropped 0 bases and J dropped 7 bases, with 11 bases sitting between them. The CDR3 loop is CASSQDGQTNTQYF. For the CDR3, the DNA is TGCGCCAGCAGCCAAGATGGACAAACAAATACGCAGTATTTT.

The chain couples TRBV9 to TRBJ2-3; 11 bases are a match to TRBD2. CDR1 and CDR2 (germline): SGDLS, YYNGEE. The V gene end was trimmed by 3 bases and the J gene end by 6 bases; junction bases not matched to a gene: 12. The CDR3 has 17 amino acids. In DNA, the CDR3 is TGTGCCAGCAGCGCCGGGACTAGCGGAACCACCCGGGATACGCAGTATTTT. Encoded protein: CASSAGTSGTTRDTQYF.

This chain joins TRBV2 and TRBJ1-1, with TRBD1 identical over 11 bases. The V gene's germline CDR1 is SNHLY and CDR2 FYNNEI. V lost 6 bases and J lost 0; bases outside the gene matches: 0. This CDR3 comprises 14 residues. CDR3 sequence: CASRGQGVNTEAFF. As DNA, the CDR3 is TGTGCCAGCAGGGGACAGGGGGTGAACACTGAAGCTTTCTTT.

This chain joins TRBV6-5 and TRBJ1-2; 7 positions match TRBD1. Germline CDR1 and CDR2: MNHEY and SVGAGI. Trimming removed 8 bases from V and 7 bases from J; junction bases left unmatched: 1. The CDR3 has 10 amino acids. CDR3 loop: CASYRGGYTF. The CDR3 DNA is TGTGCCAGCTACAGGGGTGGCTACACCTTC.

A remark on this clone: One junction end disagrees with the germline gene, perhaps due to a read error. The rearrangement uses TRBV7-9 and TRBJ1-2; D ambiguous. CDR3 length: 14 residues. Germline lookup yields CDR1 SEHNR and CDR2 FQNEAQ (reference sequence). The CDR3 coding sequence is TGTTCCAGCAGCCCACAAAATGGTGGCTATGGCTACACCTTC. This sequence encodes CSSSPQNGGYGYTF.

The CDR3 coding sequence is TGTGCCAGCAGCCGGGGGCAGGACTACAATGAGCAGTTCTTC. This encodes CASSRGQDYNEQFF. This chain joins TRBV14 and TRBJ2-1, with a weak D call TRBD1 (6 bases). The CDR3 runs to 14 residues. The V end lost 4 bases, the J end lost 3 bases, and 10 bases lay between the germline ends. Germline values: CDR1 SGHDN, CDR2 FVKESK.

The CDR3 DNA sequence: TGCAGCGTTCACGGTGGGCGCGATACGCAGTATTTT. This encodes CSVHGGRDTQYF. The chain couples TRBV29-1 to TRBJ2-3, with unresolved D. The CDR3 extends over 12 amino acids. V lost 5 bases and J 6 bases, leaving 12 bases between the germline ends. Germline CDR1 and CDR2: SQVTM and ANQGSEA.

The rearrangement uses TRBV15 and TRBJ2-1, with TRBD2 as a possible D gene (6 bases). The V and J ends lost 6 bases and 3 bases respectively, with 12 bases between them. The CDR3 runs 14 residues. Germline V gene sequence: CDR1 LNHNV, CDR2 YYDKDF (reference sequence). CDR3 region: CATREGPIYNEQFF. The CDR3 nucleotides are TGTGCCACCAGGGAGGGCCCCATCTACAATGAGCAGTTCTTC. The variable domain in full, with the rest retrieved from reference TRBV15 and TRBJ2-1, is DAMVIQNPRYQVTQFGKPVTLSCSQTLNHNVMYWYQQKSSQAPKLLFHYYDKDFNNEADTPDNFQSRRPNTSFCFLDIRSPGLGDTAMYLCATREGPIYNEQFFGPGTRLTVL.

The rearrangement links TRBV7-3 to TRBJ1-2; TRBD1 is a possible D gene (6 bases). Trimming shortened V by 1 base and J by 5 bases, and 11 bases separated the two germline ends. Germline V gene lookup returns CDR1 SGHTA and CDR2 FQGTGA. The CDR3 runs to 14 residues. CDR3 sequence: CASSLNREGYGYTF. CDR3 DNA: TGTGCCAGCAGCTTAAACAGGGAAGGGTATGGCTACACCTTC. The variable domain in full, completed from reference TRBV7-3 and TRBJ1-2, reads GAGVSQTPSNKVTEKGKYVELRCDPISGHTALYWYRQSLGQGPEFLIYFQGTGAADDSGLPNDRFFAVRPEGSVSTLKIQRTERGDSAVYLCASSLNREGYGYTFGSGTRLTVV.

This chain joins TRBV11-3 and TRBJ2-3, with 14 positions matching TRBD2. The V gene end was trimmed by 5 bases and the J gene end by 0 bases; junction bases not matched to a gene: 7. Germline V gives CDR1 SGHNT, CDR2 YENEEA. The CDR3 length is 18 residues. This CDR3 reads CASSPGGLAGASTDTQYF. The CDR3, as DNA: TGTGCCAGCAGCCCGGGGGGACTAGCGGGGGCAAGCACAGATACGCAGTATTTT.

V and J are TRBV4-1 and TRBJ1-2; maybe TRBD1 (5 bases). Trimming pared 1 base from V and 3 bases from J, leaving 12 bases between. The CDR3 runs 15 residues. Germline loops: CDR1 MGHRA, CDR2 YSYEKL. This CDR3 reads CASSQVDTGDYGYTF. In nucleotides, the CDR3 is TGCGCCAGCAGCCAAGTTGACACAGGAGACTATGGCTACACCTTC.